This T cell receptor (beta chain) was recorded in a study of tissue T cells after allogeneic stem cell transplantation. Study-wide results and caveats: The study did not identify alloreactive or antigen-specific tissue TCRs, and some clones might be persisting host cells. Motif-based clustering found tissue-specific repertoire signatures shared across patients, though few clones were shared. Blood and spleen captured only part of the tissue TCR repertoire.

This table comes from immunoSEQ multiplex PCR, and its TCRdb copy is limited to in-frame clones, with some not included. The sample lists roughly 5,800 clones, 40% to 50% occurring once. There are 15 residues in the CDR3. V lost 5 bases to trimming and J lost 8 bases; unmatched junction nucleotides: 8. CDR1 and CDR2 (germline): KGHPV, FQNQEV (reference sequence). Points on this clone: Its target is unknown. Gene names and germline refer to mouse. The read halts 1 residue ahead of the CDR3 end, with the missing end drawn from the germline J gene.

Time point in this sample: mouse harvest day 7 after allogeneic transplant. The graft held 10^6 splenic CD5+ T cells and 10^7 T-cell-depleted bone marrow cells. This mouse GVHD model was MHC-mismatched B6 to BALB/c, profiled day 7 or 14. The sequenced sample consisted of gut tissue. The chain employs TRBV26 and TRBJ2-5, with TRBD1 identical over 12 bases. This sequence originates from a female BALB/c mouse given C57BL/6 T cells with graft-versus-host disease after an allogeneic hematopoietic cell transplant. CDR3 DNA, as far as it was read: TGTGCCAGCAGTGTCCCGGGACAGGGGGCGGTCACCCAGTAC. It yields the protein CASSVPGQGAVTQY. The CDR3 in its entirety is CASSVPGQGAVTQYF.